The 30 T cell receptor beta chains below were found in one sample sequenced in a study of OX40 agonist ivuxolimab in advanced cancers. Libraries were prepared by immunoSEQ multiplex PCR; TCRdb keeps only in-frame clonotypes and omits some of them. The table has approximately 20,000 clones, approximately 80% seen once. The sample in question was CD4+ or CD8+ T cells sorted from blood, obtained in a trial of the OX40 agonist ivuxolimab. These receptors all stem from an adult with an advanced solid tumor such as melanoma, head and neck, liver or kidney cancer.

The chain links TRBV19 to TRBJ1-2, with no clear D. Germline V gives CDR1 LNHDA, CDR2 SQIVND (reference sequence). V was clipped by 3 bases and J by 5 bases, with 13 bases between them. This CDR3 contains 14 residues. CDR3 residues: CASSISATHYGYTF. The CDR3 nucleotides are TGTGCCAGTAGTATCTCGGCAACTCATTATGGCTACACCTTC.

CDR3 in DNA: TGTGCCAGCAGTTATCTCAGGGGGTTGACAGATACGCAGTATTTT. Translating gives CASSYLRGLTDTQYF. The rearrangement joins TRBV6-5 to TRBJ2-3, with 7 nucleotides matching TRBD1. This CDR3 has 15 amino acids. Germline-derived CDR1 and CDR2 are MNHEY and SVGAGI. V shed 3 bases, J shed 3 bases, and the junction held 6 bases outside the gene matches.

The chain is built from TRBV5-5 and TRBJ2-2; 8 bases map to TRBD2. The J segment lost 5 bases and the V segment lost 3 bases, leaving 9 bases of the junction unmatched. The CDR3 extends over 16 amino acids. The germline CDR1 and CDR2 sequences are SGHKS and YYEKEE (reference sequence). The CDR3: CASSSGRGAGTGELFF. CDR3 in DNA: TGTGCCAGCAGCTCCGGGAGGGGGGCAGGGACCGGGGAGCTGTTTTTT.

The J gene is TRBJ2-7, the V gene TRBV27; no clear D. Trimming left V 2 bases short and J 2 bases short, with 10 bases between. The CDR3 totals 14 residues. Germline V gene sequence: CDR1 MNHEY, CDR2 SMNVEV (reference sequence). CDR3 coding DNA: TGTGCCAGCAGTTTAGGCCAGGTTGCCTACGAGCAGTACTTC. Amino acids: CASSLGQVAYEQYF.

The rearrangement uses TRBV4-3 and TRBJ2-7; D remains ambiguous. The CDR3 is made up of 14 amino acids. Germline assignment: CDR1 LGHNA and CDR2 YSLEER. V dropped 0 bases and J dropped 2 bases, with 8 bases sitting between them. The CDR3 DNA reads as TGCGCCAGCAGCCAAGATTCACGAACCTACGAGCAGTACTTC. It codes for CASSQDSRTYEQYF.

This clone has just a few counts. CDR3 sequence (DNA): TGTGCCTGGAGTGTAGGTTCTGGGATCACTGAAGCTTTCTTT. It translates to CAWSVGSGITEAFF. The chain carries TRBV30 and TRBJ1-1; D not resolved. Germline V CDR1 and CDR2: GTSNPN, SVGIG (reference sequence). The CDR3 runs 14 residues. V dropped 0 bases and J dropped 4 bases, with 12 bases sitting between them.

The chain combines TRBV5-4 with TRBJ2-3; D not resolved. Germline V CDR1 and CDR2: SGHNT, YYREEE (reference sequence). Trimming pared 4 bases from V and 2 bases from J, leaving 11 bases between. The CDR3 extends over 14 amino acids. The chain's CDR3 is CASSDEISTDTQYF. In nucleotides, the CDR3 is TGTGCCAGCAGCGACGAGATTTCCACAGATACGCAGTATTTT.

This clone was counted once. V usage is TRBV6-5 and J usage is TRBJ2-7; unclear D gene. This CDR3 is 14 amino acids long. The germline V and J ends were trimmed by 2 bases and 5 bases, with 13 bases remaining between them. Germline assignment: CDR1 MNHEY and CDR2 SVGAGI. In DNA, the CDR3 is TGTGCCAGCAGTTACGACTCCTCTTCCAACGAGCAGTACTTC. It codes for CASSYDSSSNEQYF.

The chain recombines TRBV7-3 with TRBJ2-3; 8 nucleotides align to TRBD2. Unmatched junction bases numbered 9, after V lost 5 bases and J lost 5 bases. The CDR3 length is 15 residues. CDR1 is SGHTA, CDR2 FQGTGA, per germline. The chain's CDR3 is CASSHGGGSVDTQYF. The CDR3 DNA sequence: TGTGCCAGCAGCCACGGCGGGGGGTCCGTAGATACGCAGTATTTT.

Here the CDR3 DNA reads TGTGCCAGCGGTTACCAGGGGACTGAAGCTTTCTTT. Encoded protein: CASGYQGTEAFF. The J gene is TRBJ1-1, the V gene TRBV7-2, with D perhaps TRBD1 (6 bases). This CDR3 spans 12 amino acids. V was pared by 8 bases and J by 5 bases, with 12 bases between. Germline CDR1 is SGHTA and CDR2 is FQGNSA.

This clone was observed a handful of times. The V gene is TRBV10-3, the J gene TRBJ2-1; 8 nucleotides align to TRBD2. CDR1 and CDR2 (germline): ENHRY, SYGVKD. This CDR3 contains 13 residues. The V gene end was trimmed by 10 bases and the J gene end by 4 bases; junction bases not matched to a gene: 6. This CDR3 is CATTSGIYNEQFF. Written as DNA, the CDR3 is TGTGCCACCACTAGCGGTATATACAATGAGCAGTTCTTC.

V is TRBV18 and J is TRBJ2-7, with D perhaps TRBD1 (6 bases). There are 16 residues in the CDR3. Germline V CDR1 and CDR2: KGHSH, LQKENI. V gave up 3 bases and J gave up 0 bases, with 15 bases separating them. The CDR3 sequence is CASSPEQGWGSYEQYF. The DNA for the CDR3 is TGTGCCAGCTCACCGGAACAGGGATGGGGCTCCTACGAGCAGTACTTC.

This sequence joins TRBV9 and TRBJ2-3; the D is unclear. V was shortened by 3 bases and J by 1 base, with 12 bases between the two germline ends. CDR1 and CDR2 from the germline V gene are SGDLS and YYNGEE. The length of the CDR3 is 15 residues. CDR3 nucleotides: TGTGCCAGCAGCGACGCGGTTCATCGCACAGATACGCAGTATTTT. Amino acid sequence: CASSDAVHRTDTQYF.

The rearrangement links TRBV7-9 to TRBJ1-2; TRBD1 matches 9 bases. With 2 bases clipped from V and 4 bases from J, the junction kept 2 bases outside the gene matches. Per the germline V gene, CDR1 is SEHNR and CDR2 is FQNEAQ (reference sequence). The CDR3 has 14 amino acids. The CDR3 region has the DNA TGTGCCAGCAGCTTACCGGGACAGGGCTATGGCTACACCTTC. It translates to CASSLPGQGYGYTF.

This chain connects TRBV6-6 to TRBJ2-7; TRBD2 might be the D (6 bases). Germline loops: CDR1 MNHNY, CDR2 SVGAGI (reference sequence). The CDR3 sequence is 10 residues long. Trimming shortened V by 10 bases and J by 3 bases, and 7 bases separated the two germline ends. The CDR3 DNA reads as TGTGCCACGCGGGGCTACGAGCAGTACTTC. Its protein is CATRGYEQYF.

The V gene is TRBV29-1, the J gene TRBJ2-5; D is uncertain. CDR1 SQVTM and CDR2 ANQGSEA come from the germline V gene. Trimming took off 4 bases at V and 7 bases at J, with 7 bases between the two ends. CDR3 length equals 10 residues. CDR3 bases: TGCAGCGTTGTGGAAGGGACCCAGTACTTC. Its protein product is CSVVEGTQYF.

This clone ranks as medium-sized. The rearrangement links TRBV5-1 to TRBJ2-7; no reliable D call. The CDR3 consists of 14 residues. Germline V gives CDR1 SGHRS, CDR2 YFSETQ. V gave up 7 bases and J gave up 2 bases, with 16 bases separating them. The CDR3 sequence: CASGPSSSAYEQYF. CDR3 sequence (DNA): TGCGCCAGCGGACCAAGTTCGTCTGCCTACGAGCAGTACTTC.

The count of this clone is one. The chain joins TRBV27 to TRBJ1-1; 9 positions match TRBD1. CDR1 and CDR2 (germline): MNHEY, SMNVEV (reference sequence). CDR3 length: 14 amino acids. With 6 bases clipped from V and 1 base from J, the junction kept 3 bases outside the gene matches. The CDR3 protein is CASSTGQGNTEAFF. The CDR3 DNA sequence: TGTGCCAGCAGCACGGGACAGGGGAACACTGAAGCTTTCTTT.

The chain couples TRBV4-2 to TRBJ1-4; 7 nucleotides match TRBD1. CDR3 length equals 16 residues. V gave up 0 bases and J gave up 7 bases; unmatched junction bases: 8. CDR1 and CDR2 from the germline V gene are LGHNA and YNFKEQ. For the CDR3, the DNA is TGTGCCAGCAGCCAAGATTCGGGGAGGGGGCTTGAAAAACTGTTTTTT. Translated: CASSQDSGRGLEKLFF.

The chain couples TRBV4-1 to TRBJ2-7, with no clear D. Trimming removed 3 bases at V and 6 bases at J, with 12 bases between. This CDR3 spans 13 amino acids. From germline, CDR1 is MGHRA and CDR2 YSYEKL. CDR3 region: CASSQVDVAEQYF. In DNA, the CDR3 is TGCGCCAGCAGCCAGGTGGACGTAGCCGAGCAGTACTTC.

This clone is categorized as medium-sized (0.01 to 0.1%). The rearrangement links TRBV7-9 to TRBJ1-5; 10 bases line up with TRBD1. CDR3 length: 15 amino acids. Germline V gives CDR1 SEHNR, CDR2 FQNEAQ (reference sequence). V shed 4 bases, J shed 7 bases, and the junction held 7 bases outside the gene matches. The chain's CDR3 is CASSSGQGEEQPQHF. The CDR3, as DNA: TGTGCCAGCAGCTCCGGACAGGGGGAAGAACAGCCCCAGCATTTT.

This chain links TRBV14 with TRBJ1-2; no clear D gene. V was clipped by 1 base and J by 5 bases, with 5 bases between them. This CDR3 region has 12 residues. Germline values: CDR1 SGHDN, CDR2 FVKESK. The CDR3 here is CASSQVWYGYTF. In nucleotides, the CDR3 is TGTGCCAGCAGCCAAGTCTGGTATGGCTACACCTTC. Supplemented by reference TRBV14 and TRBJ1-2, the full variable domain reads EAGVTQFPSHSVIEKGQTVTLRCDPISGHDNLYWYRRVMGKEIKFLLHFVKESKQDESGMPNNRFLAERTGGTYSTLKVQPAELEDSGVYFCASSQVWYGYTFGSGTRLTVV.

J is TRBJ1-1 and V is TRBV6-5; TRBD1 might be the D (6 bases). The V and J ends lost 5 bases and 4 bases respectively, with 11 bases between them. Germline values: CDR1 MNHEY, CDR2 SVGAGI. The CDR3 is made up of 13 amino acids. The DNA of the CDR3 is TGTGCCAGCAGTACAGGGCCAAGCACTGAAGCTTTCTTT. Amino acid sequence: CASSTGPSTEAFF.

The table lists this clone with a count of one. V usage is TRBV7-9 and J usage is TRBJ1-1; 10 bases match TRBD1. V lost 4 bases, J lost 6 bases, and 2 bases stayed unmatched. The CDR3 contains 13 residues. Germline values: CDR1 SEHNR, CDR2 FQNEAQ (reference sequence). CDR3 DNA: TGTGCCAGCAGCTCTGACAGGGGGCCTGAAGCTTTCTTT. Protein product: CASSSDRGPEAFF.

The chain couples TRBV10-2 to TRBJ1-2; 8 nucleotides agree with TRBD1. The germline CDR1 and CDR2 sequences are WSHSY and SAAADI. This CDR3 is 12 amino acids long. V was clipped by 10 bases and J by 2 bases; unmatched bases: 3. CDR3 in DNA: TGCGCCATCGACAGGGGCAACTATGGCTACACCTTC. This sequence encodes CAIDRGNYGYTF.

This chain joins TRBV9 and TRBJ2-7; D unresolved. This CDR3 has 13 amino acids. The ends were cut back, 0 bases at V and 3 bases at J, with 7 bases in the middle. Germline V gene data show CDR1 as SGDLS and CDR2 as YYNGEE. CDR3 sequence (DNA): TGTGCCAGCAGCGTAGTGCCTGACTACGAGCAGTACTTC. Translated, it gives CASSVVPDYEQYF.

The gene calls are TRBV11-2 and TRBJ2-3; 9 bases match TRBD2. The V gene end was trimmed by 7 bases and the J gene end by 0 bases; junction bases not matched to a gene: 14. Germline V gives CDR1 SGHAT, CDR2 FQNNGV. The CDR3 spans 18 residues. The CDR3 region has the DNA TGTGCCAGCACCCACCCGCGGGGGGGGGAAACTAGCACAGATACGCAGTATTTT. Translation: CASTHPRGGETSTDTQYF.

This chain joins TRBV2 and TRBJ2-1; 8 bases agree with TRBD2. Germline lookup yields CDR1 SNHLY and CDR2 FYNNEI. The CDR3 length is 13 residues. This chain's CDR3 is CSTGGLAANEQFF. CDR3 sequence (DNA): TGTTCTACAGGCGGACTAGCTGCCAATGAGCAGTTCTTC.

The genes are TRBV6-1 and TRBJ1-1; D remains unclear. CDR1 and CDR2 (germline): MNHNS, SASEGT. Deletions cut 6 bases from V and 8 bases from J, with 16 bases between. There are 13 residues in the CDR3. The CDR3 region is CASSPTRAAEAFF. As DNA, the CDR3 is TGTGCCAGCAGCCCAACCCGGGCCGCCGAAGCTTTCTTT.

This sequence joins TRBV4-3 and TRBJ2-5; 7 bases line up with TRBD2. Germline V gene lookup returns CDR1 LGHNA and CDR2 YSLEER. Trimming removed 1 base from V and 3 bases from J; junction bases left unmatched: 8. This CDR3 comprises 16 residues. CDR3 nucleotides: TGCGCCAGCAGCCAAGTACTAACGGGGGGAGAAGAGACCCAGTACTTC. This gives the protein CASSQVLTGGEETQYF.